This T cell receptor (beta chain) was found in a study of blood T cell repertoires in COVID-19. Libraries were prepared by immunoSEQ multiplex PCR; TCRdb keeps only in-frame clonotypes and omits some of them. Of approximately 60,000 clones listed, approximately 79% are singletons. V dropped 4 bases and J dropped 4 bases, with 10 bases sitting between them. The CDR3 sequence is 14 residues long. Germline V lookup: CDR1 SEHNR, CDR2 FQNEAQ (reference sequence). Sequencing was performed on peripheral blood. The rearrangement uses TRBV7-9 and TRBJ2-2, with D possibly being TRBD1 (5 bases). The clonotype was recovered from a man aged 55 to 70 with acute or convalescent COVID-19. The chain's CDR3 is CASSSLGATGELFF. The CDR3 DNA is TGTGCCAGCAGCTCCCTAGGGGCCACCGGGGAGCTGTTTTTT.